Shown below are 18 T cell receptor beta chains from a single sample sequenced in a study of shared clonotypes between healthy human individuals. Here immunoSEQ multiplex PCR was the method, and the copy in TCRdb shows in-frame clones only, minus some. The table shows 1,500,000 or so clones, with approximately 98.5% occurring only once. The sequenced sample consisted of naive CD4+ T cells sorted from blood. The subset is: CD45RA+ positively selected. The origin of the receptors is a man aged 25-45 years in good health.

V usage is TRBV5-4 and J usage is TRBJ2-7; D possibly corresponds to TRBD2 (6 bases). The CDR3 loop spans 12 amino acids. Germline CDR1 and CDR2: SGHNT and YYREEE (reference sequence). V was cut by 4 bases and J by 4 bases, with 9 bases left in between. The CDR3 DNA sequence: TGTGCCAGCAGCCCGGGGGTATACGAGCAGTACTTC. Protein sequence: CASSPGVYEQYF.

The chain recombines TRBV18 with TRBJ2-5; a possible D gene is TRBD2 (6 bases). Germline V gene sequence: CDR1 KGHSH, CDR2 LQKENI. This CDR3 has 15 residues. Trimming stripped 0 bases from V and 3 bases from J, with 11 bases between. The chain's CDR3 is CASSPPGGIKETQYF. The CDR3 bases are TGTGCCAGCTCACCACCGGGGGGAATCAAAGAGACCCAGTACTTC.

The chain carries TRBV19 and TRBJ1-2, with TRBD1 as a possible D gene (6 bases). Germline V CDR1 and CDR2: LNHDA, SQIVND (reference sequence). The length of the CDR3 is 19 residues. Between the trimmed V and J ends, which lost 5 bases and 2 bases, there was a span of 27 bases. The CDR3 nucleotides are TGTGCCAGTAGTCCAGTCATCTTCATACAGGGCCGGGCCAACTATGGCTACACCTTC. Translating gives CASSPVIFIQGRANYGYTF.

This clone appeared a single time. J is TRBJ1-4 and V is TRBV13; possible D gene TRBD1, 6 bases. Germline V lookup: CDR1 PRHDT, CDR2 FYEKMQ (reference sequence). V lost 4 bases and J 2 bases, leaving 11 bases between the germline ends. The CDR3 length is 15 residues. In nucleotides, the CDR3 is TGTGCCAGCAGCTCACAGGGTTTCACTAATGAAAAACTGTTTTTT. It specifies CASSSQGFTNEKLFF.

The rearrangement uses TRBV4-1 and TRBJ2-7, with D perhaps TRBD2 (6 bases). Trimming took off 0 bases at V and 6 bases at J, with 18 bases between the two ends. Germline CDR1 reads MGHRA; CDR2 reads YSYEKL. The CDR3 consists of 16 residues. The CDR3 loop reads CASSQDLAGRATEQYF. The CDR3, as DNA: TGCGCCAGCAGCCAAGATCTTGCGGGACGAGCAACCGAGCAGTACTTC.

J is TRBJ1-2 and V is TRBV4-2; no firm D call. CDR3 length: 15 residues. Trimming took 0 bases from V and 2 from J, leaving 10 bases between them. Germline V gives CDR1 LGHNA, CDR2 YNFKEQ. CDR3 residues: CASSQEATANYGYTF. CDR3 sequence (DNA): TGTGCCAGCAGCCAAGAGGCAACAGCAAACTATGGCTACACCTTC.

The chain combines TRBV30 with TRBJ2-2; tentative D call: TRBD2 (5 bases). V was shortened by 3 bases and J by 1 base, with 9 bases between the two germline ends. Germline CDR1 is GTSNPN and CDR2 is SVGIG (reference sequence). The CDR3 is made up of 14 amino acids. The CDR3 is CAWRERLNTGELFF. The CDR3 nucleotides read TGTGCCTGGAGGGAGCGGTTGAACACCGGGGAGCTGTTTTTT.

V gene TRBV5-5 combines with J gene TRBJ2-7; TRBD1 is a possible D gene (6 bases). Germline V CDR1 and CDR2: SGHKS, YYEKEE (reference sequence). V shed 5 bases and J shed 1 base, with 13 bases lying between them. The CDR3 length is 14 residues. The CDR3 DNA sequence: TGTGCCAGCAGACCGATAGGGGGATCCTACGAGCAGTACTTC. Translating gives CASRPIGGSYEQYF. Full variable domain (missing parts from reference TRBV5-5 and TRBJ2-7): DAGVTQSPTHLIKTRGQQVTLRCSPISGHKSVSWYQQVLGQGPQFIFQYYEKEERGRGNFPDRFSARQFPNYSSELNVNALLLGDSALYLCASRPIGGSYEQYFGPGTRLTVT.

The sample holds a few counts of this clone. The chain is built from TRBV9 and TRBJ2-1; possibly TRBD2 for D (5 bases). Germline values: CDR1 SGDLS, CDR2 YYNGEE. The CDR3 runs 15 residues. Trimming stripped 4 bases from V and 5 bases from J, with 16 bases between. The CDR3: CASSLMDSLDNEQFF. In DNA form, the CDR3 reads TGTGCCAGCAGCTTGATGGACTCCTTAGACAATGAGCAGTTCTTC.

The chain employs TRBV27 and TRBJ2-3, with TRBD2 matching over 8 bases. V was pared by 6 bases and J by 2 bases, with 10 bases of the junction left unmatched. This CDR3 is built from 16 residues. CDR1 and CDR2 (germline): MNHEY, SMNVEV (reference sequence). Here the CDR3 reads CASRRILAGNTDTQYF. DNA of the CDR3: TGTGCCAGCAGGAGAATTTTAGCGGGAAACACAGATACGCAGTATTTT.

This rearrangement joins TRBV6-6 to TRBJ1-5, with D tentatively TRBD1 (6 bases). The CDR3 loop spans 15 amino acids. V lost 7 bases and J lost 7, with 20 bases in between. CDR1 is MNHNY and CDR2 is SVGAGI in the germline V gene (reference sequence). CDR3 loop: CASIPGGGLGQPQHF. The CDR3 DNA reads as TGTGCCAGCATCCCGGGAGGGGGGCTAGGACAGCCCCAGCATTTT.

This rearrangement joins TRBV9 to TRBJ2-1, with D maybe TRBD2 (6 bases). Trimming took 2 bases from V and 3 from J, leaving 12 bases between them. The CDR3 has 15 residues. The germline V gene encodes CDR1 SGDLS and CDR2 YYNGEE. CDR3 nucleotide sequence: TGTGCCAGCAGCGTCGGCGGGATAAACTACAATGAGCAGTTCTTC. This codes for CASSVGGINYNEQFF. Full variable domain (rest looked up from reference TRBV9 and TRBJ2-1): DSGVTQTPKHLITATGQRVTLRCSPRSGDLSVYWYQQSLDQGLQFLIQYYNGEERAKGNILERFSAQQFPDLHSELNLSSLELGDSALYFCASSVGGINYNEQFFGPGTRLTVL.

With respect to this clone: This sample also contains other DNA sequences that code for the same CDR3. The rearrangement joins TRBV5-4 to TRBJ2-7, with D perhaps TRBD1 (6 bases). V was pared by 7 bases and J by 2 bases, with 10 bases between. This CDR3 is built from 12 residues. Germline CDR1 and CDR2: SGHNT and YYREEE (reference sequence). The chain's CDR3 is CASSGQTYEQYF. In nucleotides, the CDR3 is TGTGCCAGCTCTGGACAGACCTACGAGCAGTACTTC.

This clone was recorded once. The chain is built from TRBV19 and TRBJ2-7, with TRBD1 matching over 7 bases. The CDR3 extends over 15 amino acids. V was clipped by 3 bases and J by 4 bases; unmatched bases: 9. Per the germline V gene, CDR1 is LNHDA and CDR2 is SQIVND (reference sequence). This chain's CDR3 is CASSIHRGMKYEQYF. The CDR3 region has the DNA TGTGCCAGTAGTATCCACAGGGGAATGAAATACGAGCAGTACTTC.

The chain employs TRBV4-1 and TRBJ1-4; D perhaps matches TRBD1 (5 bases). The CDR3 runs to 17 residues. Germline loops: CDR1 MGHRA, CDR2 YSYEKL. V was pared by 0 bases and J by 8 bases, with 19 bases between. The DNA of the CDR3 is TGCGCCAGCAGCCAAGATCGACAGCCCACCTGGGGGGAAAAACTGTTTTTT. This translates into CASSQDRQPTWGEKLFF.

The CDR3 DNA reads as TGTGCCAGCAGCTTATACCGCGGCGATGAGCAGTTCTTC. Amino acid sequence: CASSLYRGDEQFF. The rearrangement uses TRBV7-9 and TRBJ2-1; no firm D call. The V and J ends lost 2 bases and 8 bases respectively, with 10 bases between them. Germline values: CDR1 SEHNR, CDR2 FQNEAQ (reference sequence). The CDR3 has 13 amino acids.

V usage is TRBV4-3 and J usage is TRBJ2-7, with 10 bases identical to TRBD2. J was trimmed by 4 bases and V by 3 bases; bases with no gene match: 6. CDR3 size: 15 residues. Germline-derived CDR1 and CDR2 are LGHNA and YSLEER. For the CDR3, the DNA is TGCGCCAGCAGCCATAATAGCGGGAGGTTTTACGAGCAGTACTTC. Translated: CASSHNSGRFYEQYF.

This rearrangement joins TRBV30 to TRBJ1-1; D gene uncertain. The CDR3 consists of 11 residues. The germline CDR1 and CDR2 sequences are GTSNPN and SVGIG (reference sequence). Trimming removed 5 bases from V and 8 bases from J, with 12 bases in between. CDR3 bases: TGTGCCTGGTACAGCCGGGCAGAAGCTTTCTTT. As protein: CAWYSRAEAFF.